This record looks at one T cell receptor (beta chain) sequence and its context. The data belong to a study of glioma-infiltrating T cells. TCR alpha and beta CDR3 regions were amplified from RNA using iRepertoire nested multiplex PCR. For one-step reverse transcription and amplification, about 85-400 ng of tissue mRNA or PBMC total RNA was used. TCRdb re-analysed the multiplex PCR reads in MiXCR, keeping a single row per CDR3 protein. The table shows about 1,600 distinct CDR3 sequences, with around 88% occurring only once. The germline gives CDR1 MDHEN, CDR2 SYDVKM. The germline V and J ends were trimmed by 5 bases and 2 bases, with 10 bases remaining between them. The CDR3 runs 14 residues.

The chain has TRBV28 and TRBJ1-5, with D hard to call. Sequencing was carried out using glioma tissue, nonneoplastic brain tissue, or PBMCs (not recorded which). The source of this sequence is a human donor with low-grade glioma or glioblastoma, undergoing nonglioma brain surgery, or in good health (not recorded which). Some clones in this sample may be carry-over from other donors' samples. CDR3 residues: CASSLYSGNQPQHF. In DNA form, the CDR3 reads TGTGCCAGCAGTCTCTACAGCGGCAATCAGCCCCAGCATTTT.